The entry that follows covers one T cell receptor (beta chain) sequence. Its target is unknown. These data come from a study of OX40 agonist ivuxolimab in advanced cancers. Study as a whole: Ivuxolimab, an agonistic anti-OX40 (CD134) antibody, was given to patients.

Between the trimmed V and J ends, which lost 1 base and 4 bases, there was a span of 5 bases. The CDR3 is 13 residues long. Germline V gene data show CDR1 as SGHDN and CDR2 as FVKESK. Findings of the study overall: By week 6 at 0.1 to 3.0 mg/kg, blood CD4+ and CD8+ T cells had expanded clonally.

Data came from immunoSEQ multiplex PCR; TCRdb stores just in-frame clones and leaves some out. The sample includes 20,000 or so clones, around 82% of them seen just once. The specimen comprised CD4+ or CD8+ T cells sorted from blood, sampled in a trial of the OX40 agonist ivuxolimab. The source is an adult with an advanced solid tumor such as melanoma, head and neck, liver or kidney cancer. The chain carries TRBV14 and TRBJ2-1; D gene ambiguous. The chain's CDR3 is CASSQVRYNEQFF. The DNA of the CDR3 is TGTGCCAGCAGCCAAGTAAGATACAATGAGCAGTTCTTC.